This TCR beta chain originates from a study of blood T cell repertoires in COVID-19. Turning to the study itself: PBMCs, B-cell-depleted T cells, or T cells provided the cDNA or gDNA that made up the material.

Measured with immunoSEQ multiplex PCR; TCRdb has only the in-frame clones, and not every one. This table holds roughly 460,000 clones, about 90% found once. A remark on this clone: Other DNA sequences from this sample encode an identical CDR3 as well.

The CDR3 runs 12 residues. Trimming took off 5 bases at V and 2 bases at J, with 5 bases between the two ends. Per germline, CDR1 SGHVS and CDR2 FQNEAQ. The specimen was peripheral blood. This clonotype originated in a man aged 18 to 30 with COVID-19, enrolled during active disease. V and J are TRBV7-8 and TRBJ2-3; D ambiguous. CDR3 loop: CASSPSTDTQYF. CDR3 nucleotides: TGTGCCAGCAGCCCTTCCACAGATACGCAGTATTTT.